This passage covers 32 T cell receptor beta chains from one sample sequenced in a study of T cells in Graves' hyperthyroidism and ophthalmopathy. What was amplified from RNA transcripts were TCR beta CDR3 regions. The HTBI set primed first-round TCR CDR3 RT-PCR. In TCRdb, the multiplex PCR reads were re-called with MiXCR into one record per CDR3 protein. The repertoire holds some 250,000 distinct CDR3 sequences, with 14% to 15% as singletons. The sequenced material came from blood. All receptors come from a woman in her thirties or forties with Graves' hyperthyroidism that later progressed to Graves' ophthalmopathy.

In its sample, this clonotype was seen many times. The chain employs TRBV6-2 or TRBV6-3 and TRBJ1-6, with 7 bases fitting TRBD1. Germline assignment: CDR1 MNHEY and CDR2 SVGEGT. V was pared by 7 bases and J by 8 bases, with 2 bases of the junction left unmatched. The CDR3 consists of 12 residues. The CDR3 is CASNRGYSPLHF. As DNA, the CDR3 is TGTGCCAGCAACAGGGGTTATTCACCCCTCCACTTT.

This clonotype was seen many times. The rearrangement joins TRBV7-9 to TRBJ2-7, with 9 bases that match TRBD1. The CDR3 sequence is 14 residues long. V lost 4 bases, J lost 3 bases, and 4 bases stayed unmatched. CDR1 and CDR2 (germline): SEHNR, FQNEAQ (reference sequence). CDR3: CASSSRTGDYEQYF. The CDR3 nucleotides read TGTGCCAGCAGCTCCAGGACAGGGGACTACGAGCAGTACTTC.

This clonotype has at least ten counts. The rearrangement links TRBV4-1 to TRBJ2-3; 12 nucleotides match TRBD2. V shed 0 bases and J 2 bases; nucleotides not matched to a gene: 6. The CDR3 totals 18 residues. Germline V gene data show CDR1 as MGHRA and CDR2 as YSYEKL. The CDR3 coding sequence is TGCGCCAGCAGCCAAGACCCCGGGACTAGCGGGTTCACAGATACGCAGTATTTT. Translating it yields CASSQDPGTSGFTDTQYF.

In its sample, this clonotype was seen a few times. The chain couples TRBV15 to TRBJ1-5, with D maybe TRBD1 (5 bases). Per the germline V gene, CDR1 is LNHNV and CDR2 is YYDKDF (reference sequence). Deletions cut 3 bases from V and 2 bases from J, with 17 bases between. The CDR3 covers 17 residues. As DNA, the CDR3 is TGTGCCACCAGCAGGGCCGGGGAAGGGGCGGGCAATCAGCCCCAGCATTTT. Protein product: CATSRAGEGAGNQPQHF.

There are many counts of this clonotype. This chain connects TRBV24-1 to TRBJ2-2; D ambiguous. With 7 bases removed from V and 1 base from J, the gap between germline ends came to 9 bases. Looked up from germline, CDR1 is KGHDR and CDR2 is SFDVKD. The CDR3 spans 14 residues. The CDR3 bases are TGTGCCACCAGACCCCCGGGGAACACCGGGGAGCTGTTTTTT. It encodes CATRPPGNTGELFF.

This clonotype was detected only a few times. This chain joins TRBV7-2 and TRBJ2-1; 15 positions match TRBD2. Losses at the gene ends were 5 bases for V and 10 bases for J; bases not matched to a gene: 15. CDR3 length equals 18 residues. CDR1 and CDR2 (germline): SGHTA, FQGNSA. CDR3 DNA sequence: TGTGCCAGCAGCCCTGGGAACCCGGGACTAGCGGGAGGTGGGGAGCAGTTCTTC. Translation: CASSPGNPGLAGGGEQFF.

DNA of the CDR3: TGTGCCAGCAGTGTACAACTAGCGGGAGTTCAACCCTACGAGCAGTACTTC. Residues: CASSVQLAGVQPYEQYF. V is TRBV6-1 and J is TRBJ2-7; 11 positions match TRBD2. Germline V gives CDR1 MNHNS, CDR2 SASEGT. V dropped 4 bases and J dropped 2; count of bases not matched to a gene: 10. This CDR3 is 17 amino acids long.

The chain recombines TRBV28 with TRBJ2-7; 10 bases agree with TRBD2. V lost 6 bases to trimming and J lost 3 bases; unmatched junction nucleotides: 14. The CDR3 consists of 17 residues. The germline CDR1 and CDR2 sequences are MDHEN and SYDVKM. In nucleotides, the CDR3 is TGTGCCAGCAGCCAAGCCGCTAGCGGGAGATCTCACTACGAGCAGTACTTC. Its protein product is CASSQAASGRSHYEQYF.

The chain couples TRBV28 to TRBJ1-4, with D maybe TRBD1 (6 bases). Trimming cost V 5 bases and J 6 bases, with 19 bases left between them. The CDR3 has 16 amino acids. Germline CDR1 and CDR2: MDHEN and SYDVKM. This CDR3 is CASSEGMGGADEKLFF. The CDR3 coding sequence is TGTGCCAGCAGTGAAGGTATGGGGGGCGCGGATGAAAAACTGTTTTTT.

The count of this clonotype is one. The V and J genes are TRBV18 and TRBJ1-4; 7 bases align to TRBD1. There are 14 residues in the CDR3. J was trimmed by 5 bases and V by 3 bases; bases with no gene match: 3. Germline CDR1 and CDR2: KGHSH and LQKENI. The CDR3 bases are TGTGCCAGCTCACCGGGACAGAAAAATGAAAAACTGTTTTTT. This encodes CASSPGQKNEKLFF.

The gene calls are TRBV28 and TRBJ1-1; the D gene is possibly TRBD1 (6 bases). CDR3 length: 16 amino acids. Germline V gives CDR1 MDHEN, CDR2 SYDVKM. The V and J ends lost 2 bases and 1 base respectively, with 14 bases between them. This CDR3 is CASSLIHLQGNTEAFF. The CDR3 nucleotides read TGTGCCAGCAGTTTAATACATCTACAGGGGAACACTGAAGCTTTCTTT.

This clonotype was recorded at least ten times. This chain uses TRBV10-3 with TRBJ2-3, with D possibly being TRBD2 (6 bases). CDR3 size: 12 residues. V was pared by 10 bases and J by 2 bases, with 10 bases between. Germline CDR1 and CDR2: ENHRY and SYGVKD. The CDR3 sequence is CATGTHTDTQYF. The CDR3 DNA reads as TGTGCCACCGGGACTCACACAGATACGCAGTATTTT.

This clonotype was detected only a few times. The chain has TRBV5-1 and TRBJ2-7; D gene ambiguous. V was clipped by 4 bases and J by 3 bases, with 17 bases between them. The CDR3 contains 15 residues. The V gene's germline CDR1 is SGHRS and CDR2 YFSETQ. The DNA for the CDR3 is TGCGCCAGCAGCCCGGTGGGGAATGGGGACTACGAGCAGTACTTC. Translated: CASSPVGNGDYEQYF.

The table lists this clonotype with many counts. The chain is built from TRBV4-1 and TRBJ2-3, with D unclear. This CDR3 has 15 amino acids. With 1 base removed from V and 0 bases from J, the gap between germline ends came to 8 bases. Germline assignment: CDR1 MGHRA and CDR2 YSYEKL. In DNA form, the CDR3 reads TGCGCCAGCAGCCAAGCTTTCTCTAGCACAGATACGCAGTATTTT. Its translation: CASSQAFSSTDTQYF.

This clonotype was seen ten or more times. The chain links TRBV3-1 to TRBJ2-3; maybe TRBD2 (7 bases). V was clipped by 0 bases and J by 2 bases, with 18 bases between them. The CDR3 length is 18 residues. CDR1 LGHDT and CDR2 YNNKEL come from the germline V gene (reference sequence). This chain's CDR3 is CASSQDKGGAGSTDTQYF. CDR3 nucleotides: TGTGCCAGCAGCCAAGATAAAGGGGGAGCGGGATCCACAGATACGCAGTATTTT.

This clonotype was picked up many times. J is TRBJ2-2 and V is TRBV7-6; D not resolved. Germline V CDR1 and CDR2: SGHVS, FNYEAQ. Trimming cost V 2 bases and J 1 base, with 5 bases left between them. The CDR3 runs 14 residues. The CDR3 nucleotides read TGTGCCAGCAGCTTATTGAGGAACACCGGGGAGCTGTTTTTT. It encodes CASSLLRNTGELFF. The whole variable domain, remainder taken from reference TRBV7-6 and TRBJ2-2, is GAGVSQSPRYKVTKRGQDVALRCDPISGHVSLYWYRQALGQGPEFLTYFNYEAQQDKSGLPNDRFSAERPEGSISTLTIQRTEQRDSAMYRCASSLLRNTGELFFGEGSRLTVL.

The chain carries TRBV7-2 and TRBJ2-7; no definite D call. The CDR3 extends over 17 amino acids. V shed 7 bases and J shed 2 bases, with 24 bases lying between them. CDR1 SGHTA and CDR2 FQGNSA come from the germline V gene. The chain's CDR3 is CASTPTPPGIITYEQYF. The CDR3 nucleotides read TGTGCCAGCACCCCGACCCCTCCGGGTATAATCACCTACGAGCAGTACTTC.

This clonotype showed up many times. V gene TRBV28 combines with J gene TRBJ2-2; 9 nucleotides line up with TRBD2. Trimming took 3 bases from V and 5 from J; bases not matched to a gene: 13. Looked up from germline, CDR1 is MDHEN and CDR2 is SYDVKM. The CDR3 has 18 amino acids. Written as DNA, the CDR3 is TGTGCCAGCAGTTTTGGGCTAGCGGGGCCCATAGAGACCGGGGAGCTGTTTTTT. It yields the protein CASSFGLAGPIETGELFF.

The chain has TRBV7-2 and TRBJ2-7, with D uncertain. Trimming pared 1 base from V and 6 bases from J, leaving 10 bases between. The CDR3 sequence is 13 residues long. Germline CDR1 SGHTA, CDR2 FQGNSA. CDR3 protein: CASSLGGFREQYF. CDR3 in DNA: TGTGCCAGCAGCTTAGGAGGTTTTCGCGAGCAGTACTTC.

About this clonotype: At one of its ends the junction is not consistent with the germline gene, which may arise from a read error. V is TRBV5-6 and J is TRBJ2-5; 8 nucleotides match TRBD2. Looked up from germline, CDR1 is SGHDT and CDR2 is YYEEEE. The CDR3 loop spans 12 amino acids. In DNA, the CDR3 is TGTGCCAGCAGTTGGGGGGGGACTAGTCCCAACTTC. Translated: CASSWGGTSPNF.

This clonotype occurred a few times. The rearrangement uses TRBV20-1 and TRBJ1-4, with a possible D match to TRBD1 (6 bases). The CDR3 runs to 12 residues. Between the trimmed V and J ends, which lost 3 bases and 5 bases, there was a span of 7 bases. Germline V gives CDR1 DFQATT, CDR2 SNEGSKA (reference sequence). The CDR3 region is CSARTGNEKLFF. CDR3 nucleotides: TGCAGTGCTAGGACAGGAAATGAAAAACTGTTTTTT.

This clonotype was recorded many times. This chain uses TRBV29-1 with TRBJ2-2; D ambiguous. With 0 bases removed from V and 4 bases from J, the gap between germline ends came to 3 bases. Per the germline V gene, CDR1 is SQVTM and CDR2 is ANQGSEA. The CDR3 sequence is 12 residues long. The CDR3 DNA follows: TGCAGCGTTGAAGATTCCACCGGGGAGCTGTTTTTT. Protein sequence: CSVEDSTGELFF.

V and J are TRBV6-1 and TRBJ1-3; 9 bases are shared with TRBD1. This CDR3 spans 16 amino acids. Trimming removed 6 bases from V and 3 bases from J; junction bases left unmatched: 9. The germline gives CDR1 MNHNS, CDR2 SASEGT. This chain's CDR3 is CASSSPTGGLGNTIYF. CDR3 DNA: TGTGCCAGCAGCTCTCCAACAGGGGGCCTTGGAAACACCATATATTTT.

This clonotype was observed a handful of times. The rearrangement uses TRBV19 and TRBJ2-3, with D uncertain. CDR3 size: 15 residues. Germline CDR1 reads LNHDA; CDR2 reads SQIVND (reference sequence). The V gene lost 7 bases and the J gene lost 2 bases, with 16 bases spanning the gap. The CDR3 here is CASKPSGPSTDTQYF. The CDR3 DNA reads TGTGCCAGTAAACCGTCGGGTCCTTCCACAGATACGCAGTATTTT. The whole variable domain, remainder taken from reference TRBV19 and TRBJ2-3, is DGGITQSPKYLFRKEGQNVTLSCEQNLNHDAMYWYRQDPGQGLRLIYYSQIVNDFQKGDIAEGYSVSREKKESFPLTVTSAQKNPTAFYLCASKPSGPSTDTQYFGPGTRLTVL.

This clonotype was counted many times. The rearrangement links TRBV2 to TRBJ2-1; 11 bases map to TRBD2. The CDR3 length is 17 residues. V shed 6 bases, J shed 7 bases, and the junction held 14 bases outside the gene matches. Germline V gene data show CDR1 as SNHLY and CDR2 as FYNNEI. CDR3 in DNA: TGTGCCAGCAGCCGCACTGGAGGGACTAGCGGCCGAAATGAGCAGTTCTTC. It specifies CASSRTGGTSGRNEQFF.

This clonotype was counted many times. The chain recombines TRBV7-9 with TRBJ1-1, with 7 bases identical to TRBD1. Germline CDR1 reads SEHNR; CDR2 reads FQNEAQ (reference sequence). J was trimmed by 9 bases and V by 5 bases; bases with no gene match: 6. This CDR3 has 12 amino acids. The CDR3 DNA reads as TGTGCCAGCAGCCTATCAGGGGGACAAGCTTTCTTT. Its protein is CASSLSGGQAFF.

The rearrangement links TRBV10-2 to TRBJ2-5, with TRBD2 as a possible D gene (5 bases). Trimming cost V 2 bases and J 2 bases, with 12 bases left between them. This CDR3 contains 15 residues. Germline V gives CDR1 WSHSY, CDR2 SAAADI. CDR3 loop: CASSERRGQQETQYF. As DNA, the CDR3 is TGCGCCAGCAGTGAGCGCCGGGGTCAGCAAGAGACCCAGTACTTC.

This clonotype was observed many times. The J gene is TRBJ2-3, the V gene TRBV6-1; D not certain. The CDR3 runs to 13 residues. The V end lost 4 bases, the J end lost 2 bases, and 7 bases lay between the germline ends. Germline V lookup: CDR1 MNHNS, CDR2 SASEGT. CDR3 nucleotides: TGTGCCAGCAGTGGGGCGGTCACAGATACGCAGTATTTT. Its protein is CASSGAVTDTQYF.

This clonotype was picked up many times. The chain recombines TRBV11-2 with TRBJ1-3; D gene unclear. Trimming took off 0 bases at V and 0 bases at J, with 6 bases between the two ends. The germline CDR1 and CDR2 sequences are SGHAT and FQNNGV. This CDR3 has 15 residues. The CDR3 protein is CASSLDLPSGNTIYF. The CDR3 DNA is TGTGCCAGCAGCTTAGATCTCCCCTCTGGAAACACCATATATTTT.

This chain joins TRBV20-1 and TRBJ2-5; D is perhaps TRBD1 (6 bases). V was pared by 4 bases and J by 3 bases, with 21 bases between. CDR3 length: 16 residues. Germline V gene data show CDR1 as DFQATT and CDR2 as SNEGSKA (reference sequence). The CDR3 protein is CSANFWSRGLKETQYF. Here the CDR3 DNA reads TGCAGTGCTAATTTTTGGTCCAGGGGATTAAAAGAGACCCAGTACTTC.

CDR3 in amino acids: CASSIDAFGLAGGHQETQYF. The CDR3 bases are TGTGCCAGCTCAATCGACGCTTTTGGACTAGCGGGAGGGCATCAGGAGACCCAGTACTTC. The genes are TRBV28 and TRBJ2-5, with TRBD2 matching 15 bases. V lost 8 bases to trimming and J lost 5 bases; unmatched junction nucleotides: 21. The CDR3 has 20 amino acids. Looked up from germline, CDR1 is MDHEN and CDR2 is SYDVKM. The full variable domain, its missing parts supplied by reference TRBV28 and TRBJ2-5, is DVKVTQSSRYLVKRTGEKVFLECVQDMDHENMFWYRQDPGLGLRLIYFSYDVKMKEKGDIPEGYSVSREKKERFSLILESASTNQTSMYLCASSIDAFGLAGGHQETQYFGPGTRLLVL.

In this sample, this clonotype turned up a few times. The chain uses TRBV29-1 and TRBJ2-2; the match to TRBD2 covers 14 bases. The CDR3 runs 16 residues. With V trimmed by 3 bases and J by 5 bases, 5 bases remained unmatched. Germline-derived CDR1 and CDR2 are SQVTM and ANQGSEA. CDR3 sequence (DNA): TGCAGCGTTGATGGACTAGCGGGAGGAGGAACCGGGGAGCTGTTTTTT. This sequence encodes CSVDGLAGGGTGELFF.